The rows below give T cell receptor beta chains drawn from one sample of a study of cytomegalovirus exposure and HLA in healthy donors. The assay was immunoSEQ multiplex PCR, and TCRdb's table has in-frame clones only and misses some. The data show over 100,000 clones, 70% seen once. Source material: PBMCs. These TCRs come from a man younger than 45 in good health and CMV-seropositive. The CDR3 runs from the conserved cysteine through the conserved F or W. The D gene is left open where the match is weak. Rows give clone size only sometimes, using once, few, many, or a class for an expanded clone.

v_call	d_call	clone_size	j_call	cdr3_nt	cdr3_aa
TRBV6-1	TRBD1	NA	TRBJ1-2	TGTGCCAGCACGAGGGACAGGGTCAACTATGGCTACACCTTC	CASTRDRVNYGYTF
TRBV27	TRBD1	many	TRBJ1-2	TGTGCCAGCAGCTTTCAGGGGGCGAAGGGCTACACCTTC	CASSFQGAKGYTF
TRBV7-9	TRBD2	NA	TRBJ2-3	TGTTCCAGCAGCTTAGTGGTCGGACTAGCGACAGATACGCAGTATTTT	CSSSLVVGLATDTQYF
TRBV5-1	NA	NA	TRBJ2-2	TGCGCCAGCAGCTTCCAACAGGGAACCGGGGAGCTGTTTTTT	CASSFQQGTGELFF
TRBV19	TRBD2	NA	TRBJ2-5	TGTGCCAGTAGTATACTAGCGGCGTTACAAGAGACCCAGTACTTC	CASSILAALQETQYF
TRBV5-1	NA	NA	TRBJ1-1	TGTGCCAGCAGCTTGACTAGAACTGAAGCTTTCTTT	CASSLTRTEAFF
TRBV4-1	TRBD2	NA	TRBJ2-3	TGCGCCAGCAGCCAAGATGACCCCCTAGCGGGGGGGAGGTCAGATACGCAGTATTTT	CASSQDDPLAGGRSDTQYF
TRBV12-5	NA	NA	TRBJ1-1	TGTGCTAGTGGTTTCGCCTACAGGGCGGGTATGAACACTGAAGCTTTCTTT	CASGFAYRAGMNTEAFF
TRBV7-3	NA	NA	TRBJ2-5	TGTGCCAGCAGCAGTGGGGGGCAAGAGACCCAGTACTTC	CASSSGGQETQYF
TRBV10-3	NA	NA	TRBJ1-2	TGTGCCATCAGTGAGGGGCAGGGGACGAACTATGGCTACACCTTC	CAISEGQGTNYGYTF
TRBV30	TRBD2	NA	TRBJ2-1	TGTGCCTGGAGTGCGGGGGGTAACTACAATGAGCAGTTCTTC	CAWSAGGNYNEQFF
TRBV30	TRBD1	NA	TRBJ1-4	TGTGCCTGGAGCGCCAGGGGGTTGACTAATGAAAAACTGTTTTTT	CAWSARGLTNEKLFF
TRBV19	TRBD1	NA	TRBJ1-1	TGTGCCAGTAGTATTGGGACAGGGAAATCCTTAACCGAAGCTTTCTTT	CASSIGTGKSLTEAFF
TRBV29-1	TRBD1	NA	TRBJ1-2	TGCAGCGTTGAAGGCTCCAGGGGGCGACGCTATGGCTACACCTTC	CSVEGSRGRRYGYTF
TRBV5-5	NA	NA	TRBJ1-5	TGTGCCAGCAGCTTGGCCGGGAATAGCAATCAGCCCCAGCATTTT	CASSLAGNSNQPQHF
TRBV19	NA	few	TRBJ2-1	TGTGCCAGTAGTATGAGCGGGCTAGCTGGCAATGAGCAGTTCTTC	CASSMSGLAGNEQFF
TRBV5-1	NA	NA	TRBJ1-1	TGCGCCAGCAACCGAGATCTTGAGGGGAACACTGAAGCTTTCTTT	CASNRDLEGNTEAFF
TRBV2	TRBD1	few	TRBJ1-1	TGTGCCAGCAGTGGATCGACAGGGGGGAGGACTGAAGCTTTCTTT	CASSGSTGGRTEAFF
TRBV5-1	NA	NA	TRBJ2-2	TGCGCCAGCAGCTTGTTGGGAGGCGACAGGGCGTTCACCGGGGAGCTGTTTTTT	CASSLLGGDRAFTGELFF
TRBV30	NA	NA	TRBJ2-7	TGTGCCTGGAGTGTACGTCGGGATTTAGAGCAGTACTTC	CAWSVRRDLEQYF
TRBV5-1	NA	few	TRBJ1-2	TGCGCCAGCAGCTTGGCGGGGTCGTATGGCTACACCTTC	CASSLAGSYGYTF
TRBV28	TRBD1	NA	TRBJ1-4	TGTGCCAGCAGTCAAGGACAGGAACGAAATGAAAAACTGTTTTTT	CASSQGQERNEKLFF
TRBV29-1	NA	few	TRBJ2-3	TGCAGCCCCCTTCGGCAGGACTCCGATACGCAGTATTTT	CSPLRQDSDTQYF
TRBV6-6	NA	NA	TRBJ1-1	TGTGCCAGCAGTTACGCGGGAATGAACACTGAAGCTTTCTTT	CASSYAGMNTEAFF
TRBV2	TRBD1	once	TRBJ1-5	TGTGCCAGCAGTATCCGACAGGGGTCTCATGTGCTTCAGCCCCAGCATTTT	CASSIRQGSHVLQPQHF
TRBV5-1	TRBD2	NA	TRBJ2-1	TGCGCCAGCAGTACGAGCGGGGGCGTCTCCAATGAGCAGTTCTTC	CASSTSGGVSNEQFF
TRBV11-2	NA	few	TRBJ2-7	TGTGCCAGCAGCCACATGAGGGACAACTCCTACGAGCAGTACTTC	CASSHMRDNSYEQYF
TRBV4-1	NA	NA	TRBJ1-1	TGCGCCAGCAGCCAAGATCAGGTCGGGACATCAGGTTTCTTT	CASSQDQVGTSGFF
TRBV27	TRBD1	NA	TRBJ2-1	TGTGCCAGCAGTTTAAGGGACAGGGTCGGAAATGAGCAGTTCTTC	CASSLRDRVGNEQFF
TRBV5-1	NA	once	TRBJ1-4	TGCGCCAGCAGCTTGACGGGTCTCTCGAATGAAAAACTGTTTTTT	CASSLTGLSNEKLFF
TRBV5-6	TRBD1	few	TRBJ2-1	TGTGCCAGCAGCCTGTGGGACAGGGAAAGGGGCTACAATGAGCAGTTCTTC	CASSLWDRERGYNEQFF
TRBV7-2	TRBD1	NA	TRBJ1-5	TGTGCCAGCAGCTTCGGACAGGGGGCGGCACAGCCCCAGCATTTT	CASSFGQGAAQPQHF
TRBV13	TRBD1	NA	TRBJ1-1	TGTGCCAGCAGCGAAAGGGGGCATGACACTGAAGCTTTCTTT	CASSERGHDTEAFF
TRBV10-1	NA	NA	TRBJ2-1	TGCGCCAGCAGTGGGAGTAGCGAGGGAACGAATGAGCAGTTCTTC	CASSGSSEGTNEQFF
TRBV27	TRBD1	NA	TRBJ1-2	TGTGCCAGCAGTTTATCGCCAGGACAGGCTCTTACCTATGGCTACACCTTC	CASSLSPGQALTYGYTF
TRBV5-6	NA	NA	TRBJ1-2	TGTGCCAGCAGCTTGTCCTGGGTGGGGGCCGTAATTCCGTATGGCTACACCTTC	CASSLSWVGAVIPYGYTF
TRBV19	TRBD2	NA	TRBJ2-1	TGTGCCACCTCGGGACTAGCGGAAATCGGGGGTGAGCAGTTCTTC	CATSGLAEIGGEQFF
TRBV6-5	NA	NA	TRBJ2-3	TGTGCCAGTGTTTCTGGGCTCACAGATACGCAGTATTTT	CASVSGLTDTQYF
TRBV27	TRBD2	NA	TRBJ2-1	TGTGCCAGCAGGGGGCGGGAGGGGGGACTAGCGGGAGGGGCGACTGAGCAGTTCTTC	CASRGREGGLAGGATEQFF
TRBV6-5	TRBD1	NA	TRBJ2-5	TGTGCCAGCAGTCAGGACAGGGGGCGGGAGACCCAGTACTTC	CASSQDRGRETQYF
TRBV5-8	TRBD1	once	TRBJ2-7	TGTGCCAGCAGCTCGTACAGGGGCGACTCCTACGAGCAGTACTTC	CASSSYRGDSYEQYF
TRBV19	TRBD1	NA	TRBJ2-7	TGTGCCAGTAGTATGCTCTACGGGGGGACAGGGGGGCGTAGCTACGAGCAGTACTTC	CASSMLYGGTGGRSYEQYF
TRBV7-8	NA	once	TRBJ2-7	TGTGCCAGCAGCTTAGTACGGCAGGGAAACGAGCAGTACTTC	CASSLVRQGNEQYF
TRBV29-1	TRBD1	NA	TRBJ1-2	TGCAGCGCCACCGGGACAGGGGGCGGCTATGGCTACACCTTC	CSATGTGGGYGYTF
TRBV18	NA	NA	TRBJ1-1	TGTGCCAGCTCACTGGGGGCCCCCTCGATTAACACTGAAGCTTTCTTT	CASSLGAPSINTEAFF
TRBV15	NA	NA	TRBJ1-2	TGTGCCACCAGCAGAGATCGGACAGCTTCGTATGGCTACACCTTC	CATSRDRTASYGYTF
TRBV5-6	NA	NA	TRBJ2-5	TGTGCCAGCAGCTTAGGAGGTGGTAAGACCCAGTACTTC	CASSLGGGKTQYF
TRBV7-9	TRBD1	NA	TRBJ2-4	TGTGCCAGCAGCTTGGGCCAGGGGGCCAACATTCAGTACTTC	CASSLGQGANIQYF
TRBV9	NA	NA	TRBJ1-6	TGTGCCAGCAGCGTAGCCCCTGGGATCCCGAGAGGGAACTCACCCCTCCACTTT	CASSVAPGIPRGNSPLHF
TRBV28	NA	NA	TRBJ2-5	TGTGCCAGCAGGCCAGGACTATTCAAAGAGACCCAGTACTTC	CASRPGLFKETQYF
TRBV29-1	NA	once	TRBJ1-1	TGCAGCGTTGATGGACTTAGGAACACTGAAGCTTTCTTT	CSVDGLRNTEAFF
TRBV4-1	TRBD1	NA	TRBJ1-5	TGCGCCAGCAGCCAACTGATCCAGGGGGCGGGTAGCAATCAGCCCCAGCATTTT	CASSQLIQGAGSNQPQHF
TRBV30	NA	few	TRBJ2-2	TGTGCCTGGAGTGTACAAGCGCCCACCGGGGAGCTGTTTTTT	CAWSVQAPTGELFF
TRBV9	TRBD1	NA	TRBJ2-5	TGTGCCAGCTCAGGACAGGGGGCGCTTTGGGAGACCCAGTACTTC	CASSGQGALWETQYF
TRBV5-1	NA	NA	TRBJ1-5	TGCGCCAGCAGCCCGCGTGGCGGTAGCAATCAGCCCCAGCATTTT	CASSPRGGSNQPQHF
TRBV19	NA	NA	TRBJ1-1	TGTGCCAGTAGTCCTTTAGGGAGGACTGAAGCTTTCTTT	CASSPLGRTEAFF